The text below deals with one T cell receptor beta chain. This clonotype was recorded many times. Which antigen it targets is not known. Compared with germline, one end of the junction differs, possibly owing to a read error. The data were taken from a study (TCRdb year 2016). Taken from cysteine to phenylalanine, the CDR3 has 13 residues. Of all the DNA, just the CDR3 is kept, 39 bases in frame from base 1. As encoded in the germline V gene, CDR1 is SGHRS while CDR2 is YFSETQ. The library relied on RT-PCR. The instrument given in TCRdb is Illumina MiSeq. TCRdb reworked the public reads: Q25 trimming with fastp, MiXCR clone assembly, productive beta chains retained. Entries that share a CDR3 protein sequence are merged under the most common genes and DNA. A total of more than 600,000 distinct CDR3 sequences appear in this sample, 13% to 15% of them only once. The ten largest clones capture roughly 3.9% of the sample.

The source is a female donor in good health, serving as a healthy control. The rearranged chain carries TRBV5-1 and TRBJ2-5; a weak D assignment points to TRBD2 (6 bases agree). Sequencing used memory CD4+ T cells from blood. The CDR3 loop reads CASSLEGRETQYF. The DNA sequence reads TGTGCCAGCAGCTTGGAGGGGAGAGAGACCCAGTACTTC.